This entry lists 30 T cell receptor beta chains sequenced from one sample in a study of T-cell reconstitution after alpha-beta-depleted transplantation in children. Molecular barcoding with unique molecular identifiers was used for the TCRbeta library. MiXCR was run by TCRdb on the PCR reads, yielding one entry per CDR3 protein. The sample lists approximately 980,000 distinct CDR3 sequences, around 30% seen once, with roughly 31% in the top ten. The sample consisted of PBMCs, mostly from graft donor cells, taken 360 days after TCRalphabeta/CD19-depleted stem cell transplant. These receptors all stem from a boy in the first two years of life who had a stem cell transplant for SCID, so the T cells may come from the graft donor.

This chain joins TRBV15 and TRBJ2-5; possible D gene TRBD2, 6 bases. V lost 5 bases, J lost 4 bases, and 17 bases lay in between. This CDR3 has 15 residues. Germline assignment: CDR1 LNHNV and CDR2 YYDKDF (reference sequence). The CDR3 DNA sequence: TGTGCCACCAGCCCTTCCGGGACTCTCCTAGAGACCCAGTACTTC. Its protein product is CATSPSGTLLETQYF.

The chain recombines TRBV12-3 or TRBV12-4 with TRBJ2-7; no definite D call. This CDR3 spans 13 amino acids. Trimming shortened V by 3 bases and J by 10 bases, and 16 bases separated the two germline ends. DNA of the CDR3: TGTGCCAGCAGTTTCGAAAAAAATGGGTTACAGTACTTC. Protein product: CASSFEKNGLQYF.

The rearrangement joins TRBV12-3 or TRBV12-4 to TRBJ2-2; 8 bases align to TRBD1. Trimming at V came to 2 bases and at J to 3 bases, leaving 5 bases not matched to a gene. This CDR3 region has 16 residues. The CDR3 DNA reads as TGTGCCAGCAGTTTATGGACAGGGAAAGACACCGGGGAGCTGTTTTTT. Its translation: CASSLWTGKDTGELFF.

The chain couples TRBV28 to TRBJ2-5; perhaps D is TRBD1 or TRBD2 (5 bases each). CDR1 is MDHEN and CDR2 is SYDVKM in the germline V gene. CDR3 length: 15 amino acids. V lost 5 bases to trimming and J lost 1 base, with 14 bases between them. CDR3 amino acids: CASSPEGRIQETQYF. Here the CDR3 DNA reads TGTGCCAGCAGTCCAGAGGGACGGATCCAAGAGACCCAGTACTTC. Full variable domain (missing parts from reference TRBV28 and TRBJ2-5): DVKVTQSSRYLVKRTGEKVFLECVQDMDHENMFWYRQDPGLGLRLIYFSYDVKMKEKGDIPEGYSVSREKKERFSLILESASTNQTSMYLCASSPEGRIQETQYFGPGTRLLVL.

To note about this clonotype: This CDR3 is missing its conserved last phenylalanine or tryptophan, likely due to a read error. The chain employs TRBV20-1 and TRBJ1-1, with 10 positions matching TRBD1. The germline gives CDR1 DFQATT, CDR2 SNEGSKA (reference sequence). The CDR3 extends over 14 amino acids. The trim removed 5 bases at V and 10 bases at J, leaving 13 bases unmatched. The CDR3 nucleotides read TGCAGTGCTGCACCGGGACAGGGGCGGCACGGAGCTTTCTGT. Amino acid sequence: CSAAPGQGRHGAFC.

This clonotype was observed a handful of times. This sequence joins TRBV6-2 or TRBV6-3 and TRBJ2-5; the match to TRBD2 covers 11 bases. The CDR3 length is 21 residues. Germline loops: CDR1 MNHEY, CDR2 SVGEGT. After removal of 0 bases from V and 1 base from J, the junction contained 16 bases not matched to a gene. The CDR3 DNA is TGTGCCAGCAGTTACTCGAGTTCGGCTAGCGGGGGGCCCGGCCTCCAAGAGACCCAGTACTTC. Its protein is CASSYSSSASGGPGLQETQYF.

This clonotype was seen only a few times. This chain joins TRBV7-2 and TRBJ2-5; D might be TRBD1 (6 bases). The CDR3 is 14 residues long. Germline CDR1 and CDR2: SGHTA and FQGNSA. The V and J ends lost 5 bases and 1 base respectively, with 11 bases between them. The CDR3 reads CASSRDRTQETQYF. The CDR3 DNA is TGTGCCAGCAGCCGTGACAGGACCCAAGAGACCCAGTACTTC.

This clonotype was seen a single time. The chain recombines TRBV28 with TRBJ1-1, with D uncertain. CDR3 length: 12 residues. Germline V gene lookup returns CDR1 MDHEN and CDR2 SYDVKM. Trimming took 8 bases from V and 4 from J, leaving 11 bases between them. The CDR3 loop reads CASGAHTTEAFF. CDR3 nucleotides: TGTGCCAGCGGAGCCCACACCACTGAAGCTTTCTTT.

This clonotype has a handful of counts. This chain joins TRBV10-3 and TRBJ2-3, with D perhaps assigned TRBD1 or TRBD2 (5 bases each). V lost 10 bases to trimming and J lost 2 bases, with 16 bases between them. CDR3 length equals 14 residues. Germline CDR1 reads ENHRY; CDR2 reads SYGVKD. The CDR3 loop is CATSGQGATDTQYF. The CDR3 coding sequence is TGTGCCACCTCGGGCCAGGGAGCCACAGATACGCAGTATTTT.

The rearrangement links TRBV29-1 to TRBJ1-2; TRBD1 might be the D (6 bases). CDR1 is SQVTM, CDR2 ANQGSEA, per germline. V gave up 5 bases and J gave up 0 bases, with 16 bases separating them. The CDR3 is made up of 15 amino acids. Here the CDR3 reads CSVQGGAEPNYGYTF. The CDR3 bases are TGCAGCGTTCAAGGGGGTGCGGAGCCTAACTATGGCTACACCTTC.

V gene TRBV20-1 combines with J gene TRBJ2-2; 9 bases line up with TRBD2. From germline, CDR1 is DFQATT and CDR2 SNEGSKA (reference sequence). CDR3 size: 15 residues. V shed 6 bases and J 5 bases; nucleotides not matched to a gene: 10. CDR3 in amino acids: CSARGAGGKTGELFF. The CDR3 bases are TGCAGTGCGCGGGGCGCGGGGGGGAAAACCGGGGAGCTGTTTTTT.

The genes are TRBV18 and TRBJ2-5, with 8 bases matching TRBD1. Germline V gene lookup returns CDR1 KGHSH and CDR2 LQKENI. V dropped 4 bases and J dropped 1; count of bases not matched to a gene: 5. CDR3 length: 15 residues. In nucleotides, the CDR3 is TGTGCCAGCTCACGGACAGGGAGGTCCCAAGAGACCCAGTACTTC. Its translation: CASSRTGRSQETQYF.

The chain recombines TRBV4-1 with TRBJ2-7, with 11 nucleotides matching TRBD2. The junction had 9 bases not matched to a gene; V was cut back by 0 bases and J by 2 bases. The CDR3 runs 18 residues. Germline V gene lookup returns CDR1 MGHRA and CDR2 YSYEKL. The CDR3 region has the DNA TGCGCCAGCAGCCAAGAGGGGCTAGCGGGGGGCCCGACCTACGAGCAGTACTTC. Its translation is CASSQEGLAGGPTYEQYF.

V gene TRBV20-1 combines with J gene TRBJ2-1; 7 bases line up with TRBD1. The J segment lost 6 bases and the V segment lost 2 bases, leaving 7 bases of the junction unmatched. The CDR3 has 14 residues. From germline, CDR1 is DFQATT and CDR2 SNEGSKA (reference sequence). DNA for the CDR3: TGCAGTGCTAGACTTGGGCCAGGGGGCAATGAGCAGTTCTTC. Encoded protein: CSARLGPGGNEQFF.

This clonotype was detected a few times. The CDR3 region has the DNA TGTGCCAGCAGCTTAGGGGGGCTAACTAGCGGGTCGGACTACGAGCAGTACTTC. This gives the protein CASSLGGLTSGSDYEQYF. V usage is TRBV7-8 and J usage is TRBJ2-7, with 9 bases fitting TRBD2. Germline V gene sequence: CDR1 SGHVS, CDR2 FQNEAQ. This CDR3 has 18 amino acids. Trimming took 1 base from V and 3 from J; bases not matched to a gene: 13.

In this sample, this clonotype turned up a few times. The gene calls are TRBV12-3 or TRBV12-4 and TRBJ2-5, with D possibly TRBD2 on 5 matching bases. V was pared by 5 bases and J by 5 bases, with 12 bases between. This CDR3 contains 13 residues. The CDR3 loop reads CASSMKGGETQYF. The CDR3 DNA follows: TGTGCCAGCAGTATGAAAGGCGGGGAGACCCAGTACTTC.

This clonotype appeared many times. J is TRBJ2-7 and V is TRBV27; TRBD2 might be the D (6 bases). Trimming left V 4 bases short and J 5 bases short, with 15 bases between. The CDR3 spans 14 residues. Germline CDR1 is MNHEY and CDR2 is SMNVEV (reference sequence). CDR3 DNA: TGTGCCAGCAGTTCCTGGACTAAGTTCGACGAGCAGTACTTC. The encoded protein is CASSSWTKFDEQYF.

V usage is TRBV5-5 and J usage is TRBJ2-5; D unresolved. The germline V gene has CDR1 SGHKS and CDR2 YYEKEE (reference sequence). The CDR3 covers 14 residues. The ends were cut back, 1 base at V and 2 bases at J, with 9 bases in the middle. The CDR3 reads CASSLISSQETQYF. In DNA form, the CDR3 reads TGTGCCAGCAGCTTGATAAGCTCTCAAGAGACCCAGTACTTC. The full variable domain, with the rest looked up from reference TRBV5-5 and TRBJ2-5, is DAGVTQSPTHLIKTRGQQVTLRCSPISGHKSVSWYQQVLGQGPQFIFQYYEKEERGRGNFPDRFSARQFPNYSSELNVNALLLGDSALYLCASSLISSQETQYFGPGTRLLVL.

The table lists this clonotype with a few counts. This chain uses TRBV12-3 or TRBV12-4 with TRBJ2-1; 9 positions match TRBD2. V shed 6 bases, J shed 3 bases, and the junction held 3 bases outside the gene matches. This CDR3 is 14 amino acids long. CDR3 in amino acids: CASRRGGDYNEQFF. As DNA, the CDR3 is TGTGCCAGCAGGCGGGGGGGCGACTACAATGAGCAGTTCTTC.

This clonotype was detected a few times. The rearrangement uses TRBV5-6 and TRBJ1-1; D may be TRBD1 (5 bases). The CDR3 is 17 amino acids. The V end lost 4 bases, the J end lost 5 bases, and 24 bases lay between the germline ends. The germline CDR1 and CDR2 sequences are SGHDT and YYEEEE. CDR3 nucleotide sequence: TGTGCCAGCAGCCCACCCCGGGACCGGAAAGCGGGGACTGAAGCTTTCTTT. It yields the protein CASSPPRDRKAGTEAFF. The complete variable domain, with remaining parts taken from reference TRBV5-6 and TRBJ1-1, reads DAGVTQSPTHLIKTRGQQVTLRCSPKSGHDTVSWYQQALGQGPQFIFQYYEEEERQRGNFPDRFSGHQFPNYSSELNVNALLLGDSALYLCASSPPRDRKAGTEAFFGQGTRLTVV.

Only a few counts were recorded for this clonotype. This chain connects TRBV12-3 or TRBV12-4 to TRBJ2-1; no definite D call. Trimming shortened V by 5 bases and J by 0 bases, and 11 bases separated the two germline ends. The CDR3 has 15 residues. DNA for the CDR3: TGTGCCAGCAGTCCAGAACTCGGCTCCTACAATGAGCAGTTCTTC. It codes for CASSPELGSYNEQFF.

Here the CDR3 DNA reads TGCGCCAGCAGCTCGGGGACAGGGAGGGGCACTGAAGCTTTCTTT. It specifies CASSSGTGRGTEAFF. The genes are TRBV5-1 and TRBJ1-1; TRBD1 matches at 9 bases. Trimming removed 3 bases from V and 4 bases from J; junction bases left unmatched: 7. Germline V CDR1 and CDR2: SGHRS, YFSETQ. CDR3 length: 15 amino acids.

This chain joins TRBV5-6 and TRBJ2-4, with 8 nucleotides matching TRBD1. The J segment lost 6 bases and the V segment lost 2 bases, leaving 7 bases of the junction unmatched. Germline V gene lookup returns CDR1 SGHDT and CDR2 YYEEEE. The CDR3 totals 15 residues. This CDR3 reads CASSFSWTGRNIQYF. For the CDR3, the DNA is TGTGCCAGCAGCTTTTCCTGGACAGGGAGAAACATTCAGTACTTC.

V gene TRBV12-3 or TRBV12-4 combines with J gene TRBJ1-6; no reliable D call. The CDR3 runs 13 residues. V was trimmed by 8 bases and J by 2 bases, leaving 7 bases between them. CDR3 sequence (DNA): TGTGCCAGCCTTGGGGCCTATAATTCACCCCTCCACTTT. It encodes CASLGAYNSPLHF.

This clonotype was observed a few times. The chain couples TRBV28 to TRBJ2-3; D is perhaps TRBD1 or TRBD2 (5 bases each). V was cut by 6 bases and J by 11 bases, with 12 bases left in between. The germline V gene encodes CDR1 MDHEN and CDR2 SYDVKM. The CDR3 runs 11 residues. The CDR3 DNA reads TGTGCCAGCAGCCCACGGGACGTGCAGTATTTT. Encoded protein: CASSPRDVQYF. Full variable domain (missing parts from reference TRBV28 and TRBJ2-3): DVKVTQSSRYLVKRTGEKVFLECVQDMDHENMFWYRQDPGLGLRLIYFSYDVKMKEKGDIPEGYSVSREKKERFSLILESASTNQTSMYLCASSPRDVQYFGPGTRLTVL.

The chain is built from TRBV7-6 and TRBJ2-1; D not resolved. Per the germline V gene, CDR1 is SGHVS and CDR2 is FNYEAQ. V dropped 1 base and J dropped 4 bases, with 17 bases sitting between them. The CDR3 contains 17 residues. The CDR3 DNA reads as TGTGCCAGCAGCTTAGAAGGTGCGTTTGGGCCGTACAATGAGCAGTTCTTC. It specifies CASSLEGAFGPYNEQFF. Full variable domain (remainder filled in from reference TRBV7-6 and TRBJ2-1): GAGVSQSPRYKVTKRGQDVALRCDPISGHVSLYWYRQALGQGPEFLTYFNYEAQQDKSGLPNDRFSAERPEGSISTLTIQRTEQRDSAMYRCASSLEGAFGPYNEQFFGPGTRLTVL.

The J gene is TRBJ2-5, the V gene TRBV4-1; 8 nucleotides align to TRBD2. V was pared by 3 bases and J by 3 bases, with 3 bases of the junction left unmatched. Germline V lookup: CDR1 MGHRA, CDR2 YSYEKL. The CDR3 is made up of 14 amino acids. CDR3 DNA sequence: TGCGCCAGCAGCCATAGCGGGGTTAAAGAGACCCAGTACTTC. Protein product: CASSHSGVKETQYF.

This chain links TRBV11-2 with TRBJ2-5; 10 bases are shared with TRBD2. Trimming removed 8 bases from V and 3 bases from J; junction bases left unmatched: 9. Germline V gene data show CDR1 as SGHAT and CDR2 as FQNNGV. CDR3 length: 15 residues. The CDR3 sequence: CASGLGLAGEETQYF. CDR3 sequence (DNA): TGTGCCAGCGGCCTAGGGCTAGCGGGGGAAGAGACCCAGTACTTC.

The chain has TRBV20-1 and TRBJ1-5; D possibly corresponds to TRBD1 (6 bases). Germline-derived CDR1 and CDR2 are DFQATT and SNEGSKA (reference sequence). Trimming took 0 bases from V and 1 from J, leaving 7 bases between them. This CDR3 is built from 14 residues. The CDR3 nucleotides read TGCAGTGCTAGAGACGGGACAAGCAATCAGCCCCAGCATTTT. Protein product: CSARDGTSNQPQHF.

This chain connects TRBV28 to TRBJ2-2; D perhaps matches TRBD1 (5 bases). Trimming removed 10 bases from V and 3 bases from J, with 15 bases in between. The CDR3 spans 14 residues. CDR1 and CDR2 (germline): MDHEN, SYDVKM. CDR3 sequence reads: CATRRPGYTGELFF. The CDR3 bases are TGTGCCACGCGTAGGCCAGGGTACACCGGGGAGCTGTTTTTT.